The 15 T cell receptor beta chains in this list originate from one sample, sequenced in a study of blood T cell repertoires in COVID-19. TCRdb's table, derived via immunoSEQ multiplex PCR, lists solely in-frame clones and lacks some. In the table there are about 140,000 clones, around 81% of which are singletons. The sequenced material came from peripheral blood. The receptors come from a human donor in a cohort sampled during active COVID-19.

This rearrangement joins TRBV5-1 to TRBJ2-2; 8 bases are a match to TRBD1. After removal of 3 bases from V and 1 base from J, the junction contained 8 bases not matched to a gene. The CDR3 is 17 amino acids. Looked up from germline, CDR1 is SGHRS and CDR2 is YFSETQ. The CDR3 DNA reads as TGCGCCAGCAGCTCCCACCGGGACAGGTGGAACACCGGGGAGCTGTTTTTT. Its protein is CASSSHRDRWNTGELFF.

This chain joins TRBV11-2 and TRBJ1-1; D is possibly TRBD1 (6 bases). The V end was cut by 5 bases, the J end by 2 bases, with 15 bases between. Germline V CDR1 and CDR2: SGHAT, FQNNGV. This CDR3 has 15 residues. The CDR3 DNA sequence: TGTGCCAGCAGCGAAAGAGGGGACACCAACACTGAAGCTTTCTTT. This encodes CASSERGDTNTEAFF. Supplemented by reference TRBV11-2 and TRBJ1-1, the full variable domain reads EAGVAQSPRYKIIEKRQSVAFWCNPISGHATLYWYQQILGQGPKLLIQFQNNGVVDDSQLPKDRFSAERLKGVDSTLKIQPAKLEDSAVYLCASSERGDTNTEAFFGQGTRLTVV.

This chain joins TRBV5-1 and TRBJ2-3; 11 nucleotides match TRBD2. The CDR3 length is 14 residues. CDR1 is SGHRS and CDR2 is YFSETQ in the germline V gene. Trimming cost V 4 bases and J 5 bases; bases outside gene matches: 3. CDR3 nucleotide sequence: TGCGCCAGCAGCCTGGGACTAGCGGTAGATACGCAGTATTTT. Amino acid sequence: CASSLGLAVDTQYF.

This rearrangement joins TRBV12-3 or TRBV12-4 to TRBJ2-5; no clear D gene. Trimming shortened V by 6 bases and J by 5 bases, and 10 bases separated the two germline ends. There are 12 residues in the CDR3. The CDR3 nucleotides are TGTGCCAGCAGCCCCCGCGGTGAGACCCAGTACTTC. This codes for CASSPRGETQYF.

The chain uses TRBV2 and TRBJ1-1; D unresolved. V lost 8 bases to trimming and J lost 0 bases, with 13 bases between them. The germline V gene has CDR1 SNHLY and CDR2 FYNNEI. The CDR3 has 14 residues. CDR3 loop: CASCPSRLNTEAFF. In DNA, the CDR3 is TGTGCCAGCTGCCCTTCCAGGCTGAACACTGAAGCTTTCTTT.

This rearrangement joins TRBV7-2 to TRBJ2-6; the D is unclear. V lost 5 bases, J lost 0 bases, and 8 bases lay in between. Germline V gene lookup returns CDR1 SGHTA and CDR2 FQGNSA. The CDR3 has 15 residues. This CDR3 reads CASSQTGSGANVLTF. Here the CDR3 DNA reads TGTGCCAGCAGCCAGACGGGCTCTGGGGCCAACGTCCTGACTTTC.

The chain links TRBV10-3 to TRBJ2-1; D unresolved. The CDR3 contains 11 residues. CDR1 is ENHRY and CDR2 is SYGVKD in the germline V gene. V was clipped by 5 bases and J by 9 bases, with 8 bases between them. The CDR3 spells CAISPRGEQFF. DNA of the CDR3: TGTGCCATCAGTCCCCGCGGTGAGCAGTTCTTC.

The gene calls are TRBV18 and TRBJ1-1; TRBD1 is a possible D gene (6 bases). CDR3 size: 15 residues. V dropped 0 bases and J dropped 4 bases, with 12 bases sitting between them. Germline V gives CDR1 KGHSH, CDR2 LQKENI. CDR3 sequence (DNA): TGTGCCAGCTCACCACCGAAGGGGGAATCCACTGAAGCTTTCTTT. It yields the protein CASSPPKGESTEAFF. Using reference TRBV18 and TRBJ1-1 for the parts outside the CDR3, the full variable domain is NAGVMQNPRHLVRRRGQEARLRCSPMKGHSHVYWYRQLPEEGLKFMVYLQKENIIDESGMPKERFSAEFPKEGPSILRIQQVVRGDSAAYFCASSPPKGESTEAFFGQGTRLTVV.

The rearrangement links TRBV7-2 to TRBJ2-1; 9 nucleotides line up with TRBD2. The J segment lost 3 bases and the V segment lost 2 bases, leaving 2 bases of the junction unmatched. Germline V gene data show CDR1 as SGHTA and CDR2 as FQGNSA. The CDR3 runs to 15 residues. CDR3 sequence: CASSLQRGVYNEQFF. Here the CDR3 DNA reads TGTGCCAGCAGCTTACAGCGGGGGGTCTACAATGAGCAGTTCTTC. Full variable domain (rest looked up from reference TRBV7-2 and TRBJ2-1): GAGVSQSPSNKVTEKGKDVELRCDPISGHTALYWYRQSLGQGLEFLIYFQGNSAPDKSGLPSDRFSAERTGGSVSTLTIQRTQQEDSAVYLCASSLQRGVYNEQFFGPGTRLTVL.

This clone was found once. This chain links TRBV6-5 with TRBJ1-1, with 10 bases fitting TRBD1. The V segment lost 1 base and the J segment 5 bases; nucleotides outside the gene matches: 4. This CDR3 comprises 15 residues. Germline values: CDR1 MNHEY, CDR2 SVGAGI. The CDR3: CASSYLGQGRTEAFF. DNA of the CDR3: TGTGCCAGCAGTTACTTGGGACAGGGGAGGACTGAAGCTTTCTTT.

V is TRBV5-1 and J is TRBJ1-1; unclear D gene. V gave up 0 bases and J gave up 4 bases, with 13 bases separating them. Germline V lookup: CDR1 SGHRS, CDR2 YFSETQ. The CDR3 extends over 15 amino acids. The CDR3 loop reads CASSLAPGLGTEAFF. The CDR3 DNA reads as TGCGCCAGCAGCTTGGCCCCTGGGCTCGGCACTGAAGCTTTCTTT. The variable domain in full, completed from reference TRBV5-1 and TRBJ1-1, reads KAGVTQTPRYLIKTRGQQVTLSCSPISGHRSVSWYQQTPGQGLQFLFEYFSETQRNKGNFPGRFSGRQFSNSRSEMNVSTLELGDSALYLCASSLAPGLGTEAFFGQGTRLTVV.

The CDR3, as DNA: TGTGCCAGCAGCTTCTCAGGGGGGATGAACACTGAAGCTTTCTTT. This sequence encodes CASSFSGGMNTEAFF. The V gene is TRBV11-2, the J gene TRBJ1-1, with TRBD1 identical over 7 bases. The CDR3 runs to 15 residues. Trimming took 3 bases from V and 0 from J; bases not matched to a gene: 4. Per the germline V gene, CDR1 is SGHAT and CDR2 is FQNNGV.

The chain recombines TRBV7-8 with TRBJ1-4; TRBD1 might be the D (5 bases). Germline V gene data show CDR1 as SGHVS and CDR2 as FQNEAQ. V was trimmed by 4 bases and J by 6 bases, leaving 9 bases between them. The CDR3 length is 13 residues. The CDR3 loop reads CASSWGGDEKLFF. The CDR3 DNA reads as TGTGCCAGCAGCTGGGGGGGGGATGAAAAACTGTTTTTT.

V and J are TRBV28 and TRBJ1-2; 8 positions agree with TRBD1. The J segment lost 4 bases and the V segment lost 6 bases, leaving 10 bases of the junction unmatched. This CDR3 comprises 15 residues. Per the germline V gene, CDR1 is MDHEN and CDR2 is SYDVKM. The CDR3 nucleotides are TGTGCCAGCAGGACAGGGGACCCCCGTAGCTATGGCTACACCTTC. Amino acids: CASRTGDPRSYGYTF.

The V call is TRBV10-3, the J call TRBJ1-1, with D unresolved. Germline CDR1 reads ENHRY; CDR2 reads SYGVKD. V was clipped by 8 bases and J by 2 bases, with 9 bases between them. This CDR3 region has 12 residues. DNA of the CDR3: TGTGCCATCGGGCTCGATAACACTGAAGCTTTCTTT. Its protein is CAIGLDNTEAFF.